This T cell receptor beta chain was profiled in a study of cytotoxic CD8 clonotypes in ibrutinib-treated CLL. Turning to the study itself: Averaging across samples gave approximately 260,000 productive templates and more than 80,000 productive rearrangements.

Study outcomes and limitations: Rising at ibrutinib response, clonality subsequently fell back toward baseline at progression. Baseline clonality, above age-matched healthy donor levels, tracked circulating CD8+ T-cell counts.

Of note for this clone: Its antigen is currently unknown.

Repertoires were generated with immunoSEQ multiplex PCR, while TCRdb's copy carries only in-frame clones and drops some. The sample lists under 200,000 clones, roughly 80% seen once, with about 4.5% in the top ten. Germline V gene sequence: CDR1 MNHNS, CDR2 SASEGT. This CDR3 is 14 amino acids long. Unmatched junction bases numbered 6, after V lost 6 bases and J lost 6 bases. The receptor was isolated from a human donor with chronic lymphocytic leukemia. Sequenced material: PBMCs, taken after 24 months of ibrutinib treatment. The rearrangement links TRBV6-1 to TRBJ1-5, with 9 positions matching TRBD1. The CDR3 region is CASSTGGRGQPQHF. In DNA form, the CDR3 reads TGTGCCAGCAGCACAGGGGGCCGGGGTCAGCCCCAGCATTTT.